Shown below are 32 T cell receptor beta chains from a single sample sequenced in a study of T cell changes during pregnancy in multiple sclerosis. Clones were sequenced by immunoSEQ multiplex PCR, and TCRdb holds only the in-frame ones, with some missing. The repertoire consists of some 110,000 clones, with under 95% occurring once and the leading ten covering less than 2%. The starting material was peripheral blood, obtained after pregnancy. The receptors originated from a female donor with multiple sclerosis, enrolled in a pregnancy study.

This clone was seen only once. The rearrangement uses TRBV4-1 and TRBJ1-5; tentative D call: TRBD1 (5 bases). This CDR3 region has 15 residues. The germline gives CDR1 MGHRA, CDR2 YSYEKL. Trimming stripped 2 bases from V and 2 bases from J, with 10 bases between. Here the CDR3 reads CASSQFREGNQPQHF. As DNA, the CDR3 is TGCGCCAGCAGCCAATTCAGGGAGGGCAATCAGCCCCAGCATTTT.

V is TRBV5-4 and J is TRBJ2-3; TRBD1 agrees at 9 bases. The CDR3 length is 16 residues. V shed 1 base and J 2 bases; nucleotides not matched to a gene: 5. Germline loops: CDR1 SGHNT, CDR2 YYREEE (reference sequence). CDR3 loop: CASSLTRTGATDTQYF. CDR3 coding DNA: TGTGCCAGCAGCTTGACCAGGACAGGGGCCACAGATACGCAGTATTTT. The full variable domain, its missing parts supplied by reference TRBV5-4 and TRBJ2-3, is ETGVTQSPTHLIKTRGQQVTLRCSSQSGHNTVSWYQQALGQGPQFIFQYYREEENGRGNFPPRFSGLQFPNYSSELNVNALELDDSALYLCASSLTRTGATDTQYFGPGTRLTVL.

The chain uses TRBV7-9 and TRBJ2-2, with 7 bases aligning to TRBD1. Germline assignment: CDR1 SEHNR and CDR2 FQNEAQ (reference sequence). There are 16 residues in the CDR3. Germline trimming cut 7 bases from V and 3 bases from J; bases unmatched to any gene: 11. CDR3 sequence reads: CASTPFQDRDTGELFF. The DNA of the CDR3 is TGTGCCAGCACCCCTTTTCAAGACAGGGACACCGGGGAGCTGTTTTTT.

This chain joins TRBV30 and TRBJ2-3, with D tentatively TRBD2 (5 bases). The V and J ends lost 3 bases and 8 bases respectively, with 15 bases between them. The CDR3 contains 13 residues. Germline assignment: CDR1 GTSNPN and CDR2 SVGIG (reference sequence). This chain's CDR3 is CAWRGPGVGTQYF. CDR3 sequence (DNA): TGTGCCTGGAGGGGTCCCGGGGTTGGTACGCAGTATTTT.

This clone has only one observation. The genes are TRBV10-2 and TRBJ2-7; 9 bases line up with TRBD1. Per germline, CDR1 WSHSY and CDR2 SAAADI. With V trimmed by 0 bases and J by 5 bases, 2 bases remained unmatched. The CDR3 totals 14 residues. Written as DNA, the CDR3 is TGCGCCAGCAGTGAGTCGAGGACAGGGGACGAGCAGTACTTC. Protein sequence: CASSESRTGDEQYF.

The chain joins TRBV6-4 to TRBJ1-1; D is uncertain. CDR1 MRHNA and CDR2 SNTAGT come from the germline V gene. V lost 6 bases and J lost 0, with 20 bases in between. The CDR3 is 17 amino acids. The CDR3 DNA is TGTGCCAGCAGCGCATCGTATGGAGCCCCGATGAACACTGAAGCTTTCTTT. Residues: CASSASYGAPMNTEAFF.

This sequence joins TRBV7-2 and TRBJ2-7, with D tentatively TRBD1 (5 bases). CDR1 SGHTA and CDR2 FQGNSA come from the germline V gene. V gave up 1 base and J gave up 3 bases, with 10 bases separating them. The CDR3 sequence is 14 residues long. The CDR3 is CASSLEGQFYEQYF. As DNA, the CDR3 is TGTGCCAGCAGCTTAGAGGGGCAGTTCTACGAGCAGTACTTC.

The chain is built from TRBV7-9 and TRBJ1-2; no reliable D call. The CDR3 totals 11 residues. Germline-derived CDR1 and CDR2 are SEHNR and FQNEAQ (reference sequence). The germline V and J ends were trimmed by 3 bases and 10 bases, with 9 bases remaining between them. The DNA for the CDR3 is TGTGCCAGCAGCTTGGTGGAGGACTACACCTTC. As protein: CASSLVEDYTF.

This chain connects TRBV28 to TRBJ2-7; possible D gene TRBD1, 7 bases. V lost 2 bases and J lost 0, with 14 bases in between. The V gene's germline CDR1 is MDHEN and CDR2 SYDVKM. The CDR3 sequence is 16 residues long. CDR3 in amino acids: CASSLGAGQYSYEQYF. The CDR3 nucleotides are TGTGCCAGCAGTTTAGGGGCGGGACAGTACTCCTACGAGCAGTACTTC.

This chain uses TRBV5-1 with TRBJ2-7; the D is unclear. Trimming left V 2 bases short and J 3 bases short, with 9 bases between. CDR1 is SGHRS and CDR2 is YFSETQ in the germline V gene. The CDR3 sequence is 13 residues long. Written as DNA, the CDR3 is TGCGCCAGCAGCTTATTTAATAGCTACGAGCAGTACTTC. Translation gives CASSLFNSYEQYF. The full variable domain, rest sourced from reference TRBV5-1 and TRBJ2-7, is KAGVTQTPRYLIKTRGQQVTLSCSPISGHRSVSWYQQTPGQGLQFLFEYFSETQRNKGNFPGRFSGRQFSNSRSEMNVSTLELGDSALYLCASSLFNSYEQYFGPGTRLTVT.

This clone was recorded once. The chain carries TRBV7-9 and TRBJ2-5; D perhaps matches TRBD2 (6 bases). The CDR3 contains 15 residues. V lost 2 bases, J lost 4 bases, and 14 bases lay in between. Germline V gene data show CDR1 as SEHNR and CDR2 as FQNEAQ (reference sequence). The DNA of the CDR3 is TGTGCCAGCAGCTTATGGACTACCTCGTCAGAGACCCAGTACTTC. It translates to CASSLWTTSSETQYF.

The chain recombines TRBV7-6 with TRBJ2-1; 10 bases align to TRBD1. The CDR3 spans 15 residues. Germline trimming cut 2 bases from V and 6 bases from J; bases unmatched to any gene: 4. Germline V lookup: CDR1 SGHVS, CDR2 FNYEAQ. CDR3 protein: CASSLRTGGFNEQFF. The DNA of the CDR3 is TGTGCCAGCAGCTTAAGGACAGGGGGTTTCAATGAGCAGTTCTTC.

This chain joins TRBV5-6 and TRBJ2-2, with D tentatively TRBD2 (6 bases). Germline CDR1 SGHDT, CDR2 YYEEEE. Trimming cost V 4 bases and J 3 bases, with 10 bases left between them. CDR3 length: 14 residues. CDR3 region: CASSTGLYTGELFF. CDR3 coding DNA: TGTGCCAGCAGCACGGGACTCTACACCGGGGAGCTGTTTTTT.

This chain uses TRBV4-1 with TRBJ1-2; the match to TRBD1 covers 9 bases. Germline V CDR1 and CDR2: MGHRA, YSYEKL. The CDR3 consists of 16 residues. J gave up 4 bases and V 0 bases, and 6 bases lay outside the gene matches. The CDR3 DNA is TGCGCCAGCAGCCAAGATAAGGTGACAGGGGGCTATGGCTACACCTTC. Protein product: CASSQDKVTGGYGYTF.

V usage is TRBV4-2 and J usage is TRBJ2-3; D possibly corresponds to TRBD2 (6 bases). V lost 5 bases to trimming and J lost 3 bases, with 12 bases between them. Germline V gives CDR1 LGHNA, CDR2 YNFKEQ. The CDR3 has 14 amino acids. CDR3: CASSGGLLTDTQYF. CDR3 coding DNA: TGTGCCAGCAGCGGGGGACTTCTTACAGATACGCAGTATTTT.

J is TRBJ2-1 and V is TRBV14; the D gene is possibly TRBD2 (7 bases). Germline values: CDR1 SGHDN, CDR2 FVKESK. CDR3 length: 16 amino acids. V was shortened by 4 bases and J by 2 bases, with 15 bases between the two germline ends. The CDR3 bases are TGTGCCAGCAGCCTTATCCCGGGGGGCCCCTACAATGAGCAGTTCTTC. This translates into CASSLIPGGPYNEQFF.

The J gene is TRBJ2-2, the V gene TRBV5-1; 8 bases are a match to TRBD1. The CDR3 is 16 residues long. Germline V gene lookup returns CDR1 SGHRS and CDR2 YFSETQ. The V and J ends lost 0 bases and 6 bases, in that order; junction bases with no gene match: 7. The CDR3 protein is CASSLGGTGEAGELFF. The CDR3 nucleotides read TGCGCCAGCAGCTTGGGCGGGACAGGAGAAGCCGGGGAGCTGTTTTTT.

J is TRBJ2-7 and V is TRBV7-6; 9 nucleotides line up with TRBD2. The CDR3 is 17 residues long. The V gene end was trimmed by 2 bases and the J gene end by 1 base; junction bases not matched to a gene: 9. Germline V gene sequence: CDR1 SGHVS, CDR2 FNYEAQ. CDR3 protein: CASSLWAFSGRSYEQYF. Written as DNA, the CDR3 is TGTGCCAGCAGCTTATGGGCATTCAGCGGGAGGTCCTACGAGCAGTACTTC.

V and J are TRBV7-2 and TRBJ2-7; weak D call: TRBD2 (5 bases). Germline CDR1 reads SGHTA; CDR2 reads FQGNSA. CDR3 length: 11 amino acids. Trimming pared 8 bases from V and 7 bases from J, leaving 12 bases between. The CDR3, as DNA: TGTGCCAGCGGGGTTTCGGGAGAGCAGTACTTC. Protein sequence: CASGVSGEQYF.

V is TRBV6-1 and J is TRBJ2-6, with 14 bases lining up with TRBD2. Germline values: CDR1 MNHNS, CDR2 SASEGT. CDR3 length equals 18 residues. V shed 4 bases, J shed 2 bases, and the junction held 4 bases outside the gene matches. CDR3 loop: CASSAPGLAGAGANVLTF. CDR3 nucleotides: TGTGCCAGCAGTGCCCCGGGACTAGCGGGAGCTGGGGCCAACGTCCTGACTTTC.

In DNA form, the CDR3 reads TGTGCCAGTACACGCCCGCGCGGGGAATCGGGCGGTCAGCCCCAGCATTTT. Protein product: CASTRPRGESGGQPQHF. The rearrangement uses TRBV19 and TRBJ1-5; unclear D gene. Trimming stripped 7 bases from V and 6 bases from J, with 25 bases between. Germline-derived CDR1 and CDR2 are LNHDA and SQIVND (reference sequence). CDR3 length: 17 residues.

This rearrangement joins TRBV6-5 to TRBJ2-1; the D gene is possibly TRBD2 (6 bases). The CDR3 consists of 11 residues. CDR1 is MNHEY, CDR2 SVGAGI, per germline. Trimming took off 6 bases at V and 7 bases at J, with 7 bases between the two ends. The CDR3 protein is CASSRGNEQFF. The CDR3 DNA reads as TGTGCCAGCAGCCGGGGGAATGAGCAGTTCTTC.

V and J are TRBV10-1 and TRBJ2-1, with 9 bases that match TRBD2. Germline-derived CDR1 and CDR2 are WNHNN and SYGVQD (reference sequence). The CDR3 runs to 15 residues. The ends lost 6 bases at V and 5 bases at J; junction bases unmatched: 8. CDR3 DNA sequence: TGCGCCAGCAGGAACATTGGACTAGCGAACAATGAGCAGTTCTTC. Translation gives CASRNIGLANNEQFF.

The chain combines TRBV7-2 with TRBJ1-2, with TRBD1 matching 9 bases. CDR1 is SGHTA, CDR2 FQGNSA, per germline. The V gene end was trimmed by 2 bases and the J gene end by 8 bases; junction bases not matched to a gene: 9. This CDR3 has 15 residues. In DNA form, the CDR3 reads TGTGCCAGCAGCTTATTGCCCCTTGGGACAGGGGGCTACACCTTC. As protein: CASSLLPLGTGGYTF.

The J gene is TRBJ1-2, the V gene TRBV7-9; 8 bases align to TRBD1. The CDR3 contains 13 residues. V was pared by 5 bases and J by 5 bases, with 4 bases of the junction left unmatched. Germline-derived CDR1 and CDR2 are SEHNR and FQNEAQ (reference sequence). CDR3 sequence (DNA): TGTGCCAGCAGCCGCGACAGGGGTTATGGCTACACCTTC. It codes for CASSRDRGYGYTF.

This clone was detected only once. This rearrangement joins TRBV11-2 to TRBJ2-7; tentative D call: TRBD2 (6 bases). The V and J ends lost 3 bases and 3 bases respectively, with 12 bases between them. Germline V gene sequence: CDR1 SGHAT, CDR2 FQNNGV. The CDR3 spans 14 residues. Written as DNA, the CDR3 is TGTGCCAGCAGCTTCGGGACTGTCCGCTACGAGCAGTACTTC. This gives the protein CASSFGTVRYEQYF.

This chain connects TRBV27 to TRBJ2-3; 10 positions match TRBD2. Germline V gene lookup returns CDR1 MNHEY and CDR2 SMNVEV (reference sequence). The length of the CDR3 is 15 residues. V dropped 3 bases and J dropped 4; count of bases not matched to a gene: 4. The CDR3 here is CASSFLAGAADTQYF. The CDR3 nucleotides are TGTGCCAGCAGTTTTCTAGCGGGAGCGGCAGATACGCAGTATTTT.

The gene calls are TRBV5-1 and TRBJ2-2, with 9 bases aligning to TRBD2. The germline CDR1 and CDR2 sequences are SGHRS and YFSETQ. The CDR3 runs to 18 residues. The trim removed 3 bases at V and 5 bases at J, leaving 14 bases unmatched. The CDR3 DNA is TGCGCCAGCAGCTCGGCCCCCCTTAGCGGGAGTGATACCGGGGAGCTGTTTTTT. Translating gives CASSSAPLSGSDTGELFF.

The V gene is TRBV18, the J gene TRBJ1-4; D not resolved. Germline V gives CDR1 KGHSH, CDR2 LQKENI. Trimming shortened V by 3 bases and J by 5 bases, and 10 bases separated the two germline ends. This CDR3 is 14 amino acids long. The CDR3 DNA reads TGTGCCAGCTCACCTTCCAGAGGGAATGAAAAACTGTTTTTT. As protein: CASSPSRGNEKLFF. The full variable domain, with the rest looked up from reference TRBV18 and TRBJ1-4, is NAGVMQNPRHLVRRRGQEARLRCSPMKGHSHVYWYRQLPEEGLKFMVYLQKENIIDESGMPKERFSAEFPKEGPSILRIQQVVRGDSAAYFCASSPSRGNEKLFFGSGTQLSVL.

The V gene is TRBV7-3, the J gene TRBJ1-2, with D uncertain. V was shortened by 3 bases and J by 4 bases, with 15 bases between the two germline ends. The CDR3 totals 15 residues. Germline values: CDR1 SGHTA, CDR2 FQGTGA. The CDR3 sequence is CASSLSAGKGYGYTF. The CDR3 DNA is TGTGCCAGCAGCTTGTCGGCGGGCAAAGGCTATGGCTACACCTTC.

The rearrangement joins TRBV5-1 to TRBJ2-1; TRBD2 matches at 12 bases. Trimming removed 2 bases from V and 8 bases from J; junction bases left unmatched: 11. The CDR3 has 17 residues. The germline gives CDR1 SGHRS, CDR2 YFSETQ. CDR3 nucleotide sequence: TGCGCCAGCAGCTTCCCTAGCGGGGGGGTTGTTGCTGATGAGCAGTTCTTC. This codes for CASSFPSGGVVADEQFF.

The DNA for the CDR3 is TGTGCCTGGAGTGTACGGTCCGGAGGTGAAGCTTTCTTT. Its protein product is CAWSVRSGGEAFF. V and J are TRBV30 and TRBJ1-1; D call uncertain. This CDR3 contains 13 residues. The germline gives CDR1 GTSNPN, CDR2 SVGIG (reference sequence). Deletions cut 0 bases from V and 7 bases from J, with 12 bases between.